These 4 T cell receptor beta chains share one sample of origin, sequenced in a study of PD-1 blockade in classical Hodgkin lymphoma. Brentuximab vedotin exposure varied among the patients, all of whom had relapsed after autologous stem cell transplantation. CD4+ T cells were purified from thawed PBMCs by negative selection. Clones were sequenced by immunoSEQ multiplex PCR, and TCRdb holds only the in-frame ones, with some missing. The sample lists tens of thousands of clones, about three quarters occurring once. This material consisted of CD4+ T cells from blood, taken at baseline. All receptors come from a human donor with classical Hodgkin lymphoma.

The V call is TRBV7-2, the J call TRBJ1-6; 7 bases match TRBD1. Trimming at V came to 5 bases and at J to 8 bases, leaving 9 bases not matched to a gene. The germline V gene has CDR1 SGHTA and CDR2 FQGNSA. The CDR3 is 15 residues long. CDR3 nucleotides: TGTGCCAGCAGCCGACAGGGAATAGAAGATTCACCCCTCCACTTT. Residues: CASSRQGIEDSPLHF.

The chain links TRBV30 to TRBJ1-3, with D unresolved. Germline V gene lookup returns CDR1 GTSNPN and CDR2 SVGIG (reference sequence). The CDR3 spans 11 residues. The germline V and J ends were trimmed by 2 bases and 4 bases, with 3 bases remaining between them. The CDR3 nucleotides read TGTGCCTGGAGTACAGGAAACACCATATATTTT. Residues: CAWSTGNTIYF.

V usage is TRBV7-9 and J usage is TRBJ2-7, with D unclear. The CDR3 loop spans 15 amino acids. Trimming stripped 4 bases from V and 2 bases from J, with 15 bases between. CDR1 is SEHNR and CDR2 is FQNEAQ in the germline V gene (reference sequence). In nucleotides, the CDR3 is TGTGCCAGCAGCTCCACGTGGGAAACCACCTACGAGCAGTACTTC. It yields the protein CASSSTWETTYEQYF.

The chain has TRBV19 and TRBJ2-1, with D maybe TRBD1 (5 bases). Germline CDR1 and CDR2: LNHDA and SQIVND (reference sequence). CDR3 length equals 15 residues. Trimming took 1 base from V and 10 from J, leaving 17 bases between them. As DNA, the CDR3 is TGTGCCAGTAGTATAGCCTCCAGGGCCCTGAGCGAGCAGTTCTTC. Its translation is CASSIASRALSEQFF.